This TCR beta chain was sequenced during a study of blood T cell repertoires in COVID-19. Study background: The origin of the acute and convalescent COVID-19 samples was the United States, Italy and Spain.

Between the trimmed V and J ends, which lost 9 bases and 2 bases, there was a span of 10 bases. The CDR3 is 12 amino acids. In germline, CDR1 is SNHLY, CDR2 FYNNEI. The repertoire was sequenced with immunoSEQ multiplex PCR; TCRdb's copy has only in-frame clones and lacks some. The sample includes about 250,000 clones, 80% to 90% seen only once; the top ten take under 2%. Across 20 to 25 US areas, participants ranged in age from roughly 18 to 95 years. This sequence originates from a man between 40 and 49 years old who had recovered from COVID-19. This sequence joins TRBV2 and TRBJ1-2; D may be TRBD1 (5 bases). Sequenced material: PBMCs or T cells enriched from blood (not recorded which). CDR3 in DNA: TGTGCCAGTACACAGGAGAACTATGGCTACACCTTC. Translating gives CASTQENYGYTF.